Below are 6 T cell receptor beta chains sequenced from a single sample in a study of OX40 agonist ivuxolimab in advanced cancers. Using immunoSEQ multiplex PCR, the repertoire was profiled, and TCRdb retains in-frame clones only, with some absent. The top ten hold roughly 6.9% of the sample, which has tens of thousands of clones, around 92% seen once. Sequences were derived from CD4+ or CD8+ T cells sorted from blood, sampled in a trial of the OX40 agonist ivuxolimab. The receptors derive from an adult with an advanced solid tumor such as melanoma, head and neck, liver or kidney cancer.

The chain uses TRBV13 and TRBJ1-2; 11 bases align to TRBD1. V lost 5 bases, J lost 5 bases, and 13 bases stayed unmatched. This CDR3 spans 17 amino acids. The V gene's germline CDR1 is PRHDT and CDR2 FYEKMQ (reference sequence). The CDR3 is CASSPNGIGQGAYGYTF. In DNA form, the CDR3 reads TGTGCCAGCAGCCCAAACGGGATAGGACAGGGGGCTTATGGCTACACCTTC.

The sample holds a few counts of this clone. The J gene is TRBJ1-1, the V gene TRBV28; no definite D call. Germline CDR1 is MDHEN and CDR2 is SYDVKM. The length of the CDR3 is 13 residues. Trimming took 8 bases from V and 3 from J, leaving 13 bases between them. The CDR3 bases are TGTGCCAGCCCAGGCCCGACGGACACTGAAGCTTTCTTT. Translated, it gives CASPGPTDTEAFF.

V and J are TRBV2 and TRBJ1-1; 7 nucleotides align to TRBD1. Germline lookup yields CDR1 SNHLY and CDR2 FYNNEI. The CDR3 is made up of 14 amino acids. The J segment lost 4 bases and the V segment lost 11 bases, leaving 13 bases of the junction unmatched. The CDR3 region is CASSEGASSTEAFF. In nucleotides, the CDR3 is TGTGCCTCCAGTGAGGGGGCGTCAAGCACTGAAGCTTTCTTT.

The chain recombines TRBV2 with TRBJ2-1; 9 positions agree with TRBD2. The CDR3 length is 15 residues. The junction had 3 bases not matched to a gene; V was cut back by 1 base and J by 5 bases. The germline V gene has CDR1 SNHLY and CDR2 FYNNEI. Here the CDR3 reads CASSEGLAGNNEQFF. The CDR3 bases are TGTGCCAGCAGTGAAGGGCTAGCGGGGAACAATGAGCAGTTCTTC.

The chain is built from TRBV28 and TRBJ2-7, with 7 bases matching TRBD2. Germline V gene sequence: CDR1 MDHEN, CDR2 SYDVKM. Losses at the gene ends were 7 bases for V and 2 bases for J; bases not matched to a gene: 5. The CDR3 has 13 residues. CDR3 in amino acids: CASIREGPYEQYF. For the CDR3, the DNA is TGTGCCAGCATTAGGGAGGGTCCCTACGAGCAGTACTTC.

This rearrangement joins TRBV5-1 to TRBJ2-3; D not certain. In germline, CDR1 is SGHRS, CDR2 YFSETQ. The germline V and J ends were trimmed by 0 bases and 6 bases, with 5 bases remaining between them. This CDR3 comprises 12 residues. CDR3 DNA sequence: TGCGCCAGCAGCTTGGTGGCTGATACGCAGTATTTT. Its translation is CASSLVADTQYF. Together with reference TRBV5-1 and TRBJ2-3, the CDR3 gives the full variable domain: KAGVTQTPRYLIKTRGQQVTLSCSPISGHRSVSWYQQTPGQGLQFLFEYFSETQRNKGNFPGRFSGRQFSNSRSEMNVSTLELGDSALYLCASSLVADTQYFGPGTRLTVL.